The 27 T cell receptor beta chains below all came from one sample that was sequenced in a study of blood T cell repertoires in COVID-19. Produced via immunoSEQ multiplex PCR; TCRdb's table is partial and in-frame only. Counted here are 300,000 or so clones, about 87% occurring once; the ten biggest clones make up approximately 1.5%. Sample: peripheral blood. The receptors here all came from a middle-aged woman who had recovered from COVID-19.

V is TRBV5-1 and J is TRBJ2-1; D is unresolved. V shed 4 bases and J shed 2 bases, with 10 bases lying between them. The length of the CDR3 is 14 residues. Germline assignment: CDR1 SGHRS and CDR2 YFSETQ. The CDR3 loop is CASSPAGPYNEQFF. CDR3 DNA sequence: TGCGCCAGCAGCCCTGCTGGGCCCTACAATGAGCAGTTCTTC.

In the case of this clone: Other DNA sequences within the sample encode an identical CDR3. The V call is TRBV7-9, the J call TRBJ1-4; 9 bases line up with TRBD1. This CDR3 is 14 amino acids long. With 3 bases clipped from V and 8 bases from J, the junction kept 4 bases outside the gene matches. Germline assignment: CDR1 SEHNR and CDR2 FQNEAQ (reference sequence). CDR3 coding DNA: TGTGCCAGCAGCTTTGGGACAGGGTACGAAAAACTGTTTTTT. Translation: CASSFGTGYEKLFF.

J is TRBJ1-1 and V is TRBV30; TRBD1 matches at 11 bases. The trim removed 5 bases at V and 10 bases at J, leaving 9 bases unmatched. Germline CDR1 GTSNPN, CDR2 SVGIG (reference sequence). This CDR3 has 13 amino acids. CDR3 protein: CAWGTGGARGAFF. CDR3 DNA: TGTGCCTGGGGGACAGGGGGAGCCCGGGGAGCTTTCTTT. The full variable domain, rest sourced from reference TRBV30 and TRBJ1-1, is SQTIHQWPATLVQPVGSPLSLECTVEGTSNPNLYWYRQAAGRGLQLLFYSVGIGQISSEVPQNLSASRPQDRQFILSSKKLLLSDSGFYLCAWGTGGARGAFFGQGTRLTVV.

This clone is categorized as medium-sized. This rearrangement joins TRBV24-1 to TRBJ1-4, with TRBD1 matching 7 bases. Per the germline V gene, CDR1 is KGHDR and CDR2 is SFDVKD. V shed 10 bases and J 6 bases; nucleotides not matched to a gene: 22. CDR3 length equals 18 residues. This CDR3 reads CATHRQGEACEGYEKLFF. The CDR3 DNA reads as TGTGCCACTCATCGCCAGGGGGAGGCTTGCGAGGGTTATGAAAAACTGTTTTTT.

For this clone: Sequence at one end of the junction differs from germline and may be a read error. This sequence joins TRBV5-1 and TRBJ1-1, with 7 bases fitting TRBD1. This CDR3 has 12 residues. CDR1 is SGHRS and CDR2 is YFSETQ in the germline V gene. The chain's CDR3 is CASSLGGTAISF. CDR3 DNA sequence: TGCGCCAGCAGCTTGGGTGGGACAGCTATTAGCTTT.

The chain combines TRBV2 with TRBJ1-1; no firm D call. The CDR3 has 15 amino acids. CDR1 is SNHLY and CDR2 is FYNNEI in the germline V gene. Trimming stripped 6 bases from V and 2 bases from J, with 16 bases between. The CDR3 DNA reads TGTGCCAGCAGCACTCGCCGCGGGGTAAACACTGAAGCTTTCTTT. The encoded protein is CASSTRRGVNTEAFF. Based on the CDR3 plus reference TRBV2 and TRBJ1-1, the full variable domain is EPEVTQTPSHQVTQMGQEVILRCVPISNHLYFYWYRQILGQKVEFLVSFYNNEISEKSEIFDDQFSVERPDGSNFTLKIRSTKLEDSAMYFCASSTRRGVNTEAFFGQGTRLTVV.

This sequence joins TRBV5-6 and TRBJ2-7; 7 positions agree with TRBD1. The CDR3 consists of 15 residues. Germline trimming cut 3 bases from V and 5 bases from J; bases unmatched to any gene: 11. Germline V lookup: CDR1 SGHDT, CDR2 YYEEEE. In DNA form, the CDR3 reads TGTGCCAGCAGCTGGAAGACAGGGAATATCAACGAGCAGTACTTC. Its translation: CASSWKTGNINEQYF.

The V call is TRBV19, the J call TRBJ2-2; 8 bases are a match to TRBD1. This CDR3 contains 14 residues. Looked up from germline, CDR1 is LNHDA and CDR2 is SQIVND (reference sequence). Trimming cost V 6 bases and J 8 bases; bases outside gene matches: 8. CDR3 coding DNA: TGTGCCAGTAGCCCGAGACAGGGGACGGGGGAGCTGTTTTTT. This gives the protein CASSPRQGTGELFF.

In its sample, this clone was seen a few times. The chain has TRBV19 and TRBJ1-1, with D maybe TRBD1 (6 bases). CDR1 and CDR2 (germline): LNHDA, SQIVND (reference sequence). The CDR3 is 17 amino acids. V gave up 3 bases and J gave up 1 base, with 18 bases separating them. The CDR3 loop is CASSMWGTFLANTEAFF. For the CDR3, the DNA is TGTGCCAGTAGTATGTGGGGGACATTCCTTGCGAACACTGAAGCTTTCTTT.

This clone has just one count. This rearrangement joins TRBV2 to TRBJ2-6, with D unresolved. Trimming took 4 bases from V and 1 from J, leaving 5 bases between them. Per germline, CDR1 SNHLY and CDR2 FYNNEI. The CDR3 spans 14 residues. The CDR3 region is CASSASSGANVLTF. As DNA, the CDR3 is TGTGCCAGCAGTGCGTCTTCTGGGGCCAACGTCCTGACTTTC.

This clone has just a few counts. The chain joins TRBV5-1 to TRBJ2-1; D is perhaps TRBD1 (6 bases). This CDR3 comprises 15 residues. Germline lookup yields CDR1 SGHRS and CDR2 YFSETQ. The V gene lost 1 base and the J gene lost 10 bases, with 18 bases spanning the gap. CDR3 sequence: CASSLFGGARQEQFF. In DNA, the CDR3 is TGCGCCAGCAGCTTGTTTGGGGGCGCGAGGCAGGAGCAGTTCTTC. Drawing the rest from reference TRBV5-1 and TRBJ2-1, the complete variable domain is KAGVTQTPRYLIKTRGQQVTLSCSPISGHRSVSWYQQTPGQGLQFLFEYFSETQRNKGNFPGRFSGRQFSNSRSEMNVSTLELGDSALYLCASSLFGGARQEQFFGPGTRLTVL.

V usage is TRBV2 and J usage is TRBJ2-1; 9 positions match TRBD2. CDR1 SNHLY and CDR2 FYNNEI come from the germline V gene. V trimming: 3 bases; J trimming: 7 bases; junction bases outside the gene matches: 10. CDR3 length equals 16 residues. The CDR3 coding sequence is TGTGCCAGCAGTGACCTGGCGGGGGGGCGGTTGAATGAGCAGTTCTTC. Its protein product is CASSDLAGGRLNEQFF.

The chain joins TRBV4-1 to TRBJ2-7; 8 bases map to TRBD1. This CDR3 is built from 16 residues. Germline CDR1 is MGHRA and CDR2 is YSYEKL. J gave up 2 bases and V 3 bases, and 9 bases lay outside the gene matches. In DNA, the CDR3 is TGCGCCAGCAGCCATCCTCAGGGGGCGAGGACCTACGAGCAGTACTTC. It codes for CASSHPQGARTYEQYF.

The chain uses TRBV28 and TRBJ1-2; D is undetermined. The CDR3 consists of 14 residues. V was pared by 4 bases and J by 1 base, with 10 bases between. CDR1 is MDHEN, CDR2 SYDVKM, per germline. For the CDR3, the DNA is TGTGCCAGCAGTTCGCGAAACTATAACTATGGCTACACCTTC. It encodes CASSSRNYNYGYTF.

This chain connects TRBV25-1 to TRBJ1-4; 8 bases line up with TRBD1. Trimming cost V 4 bases and J 5 bases; bases outside gene matches: 6. CDR1 is MGHDK and CDR2 is SYGVNS in the germline V gene. The CDR3 contains 15 residues. In DNA, the CDR3 is TGTGCCAGCAGTGCGTGGACAGGGCCGAATGAAAAACTGTTTTTT. Translation gives CASSAWTGPNEKLFF.

A few counts support this clone. J is TRBJ2-7 and V is TRBV11-2; 9 positions agree with TRBD1. The germline V gene encodes CDR1 SGHAT and CDR2 FQNNGV. Losses at the gene ends were 3 bases for V and 7 bases for J; bases not matched to a gene: 10. This CDR3 spans 15 amino acids. This CDR3 reads CASSLSTGGAREQYF. In DNA, the CDR3 is TGTGCCAGCAGCTTGAGCACAGGGGGCGCGAGGGAGCAGTACTTC. Together with reference TRBV11-2 and TRBJ2-7, the CDR3 gives the full variable domain: EAGVAQSPRYKIIEKRQSVAFWCNPISGHATLYWYQQILGQGPKLLIQFQNNGVVDDSQLPKDRFSAERLKGVDSTLKIQPAKLEDSAVYLCASSLSTGGAREQYFGPGTRLTVT.

This rearrangement joins TRBV10-3 to TRBJ2-1; TRBD2 matches 8 bases. The V gene end was trimmed by 0 bases and the J gene end by 7 bases; junction bases not matched to a gene: 8. Germline loops: CDR1 ENHRY, CDR2 SYGVKD. The CDR3 has 16 amino acids. CDR3 sequence reads: CAISESWSGGKNEQFF. DNA for the CDR3: TGTGCCATCAGTGAGTCGTGGAGCGGGGGAAAGAATGAGCAGTTCTTC.

This sequence joins TRBV7-6 and TRBJ1-1; possible D gene TRBD1, 5 bases. The CDR3 covers 13 residues. The V gene lost 5 bases and the J gene lost 3 bases, with 10 bases spanning the gap. In germline, CDR1 is SGHVS, CDR2 FNYEAQ. The CDR3 loop reads CASSEKGYTEAFF. CDR3 nucleotides: TGTGCCAGCAGCGAGAAGGGGTACACTGAAGCTTTCTTT.

The chain combines TRBV27 with TRBJ1-5, with a tentative D call TRBD1 (5 bases). This CDR3 spans 13 amino acids. The germline gives CDR1 MNHEY, CDR2 SMNVEV (reference sequence). V dropped 3 bases and J dropped 7 bases, with 10 bases sitting between them. Here the CDR3 reads CASSFRRDQPQHF. CDR3 sequence (DNA): TGTGCCAGCAGTTTTAGGAGGGACCAGCCCCAGCATTTT.

V gene TRBV4-3 combines with J gene TRBJ1-1, with D possibly matching TRBD1 (6 bases). The CDR3 has 14 residues. V was cut by 0 bases and J by 8 bases, with 13 bases left in between. Germline assignment: CDR1 LGHNA and CDR2 YSLEER. The CDR3 bases are TGCGCCAGCAGCCAAGAACGGACAGTCTGGGAAGCTTTCTTT. It translates to CASSQERTVWEAFF.

The CDR3 region is CASSSPRAGPRETQYF. The CDR3 DNA sequence: TGCGCCAGCAGCTCGCCCCGAGCGGGGCCTCGAGAGACCCAGTACTTC. The chain joins TRBV5-1 to TRBJ2-5, with TRBD2 matching over 7 bases. This CDR3 has 16 residues. CDR1 SGHRS and CDR2 YFSETQ come from the germline V gene. With 3 bases clipped from V and 4 bases from J, the junction kept 12 bases outside the gene matches. Looking up the rest from reference TRBV5-1 and TRBJ2-5 gives the full variable domain: KAGVTQTPRYLIKTRGQQVTLSCSPISGHRSVSWYQQTPGQGLQFLFEYFSETQRNKGNFPGRFSGRQFSNSRSEMNVSTLELGDSALYLCASSSPRAGPRETQYFGPGTRLLVL.

The chain employs TRBV4-1 and TRBJ2-1, with 7 bases lining up with TRBD2. Germline V gene sequence: CDR1 MGHRA, CDR2 YSYEKL. V was clipped by 3 bases and J by 2 bases; unmatched bases: 1. The CDR3 has 14 amino acids. The CDR3 sequence: CASSQAGAYNEQFF. Here the CDR3 DNA reads TGCGCCAGCAGCCAGGCGGGGGCCTACAATGAGCAGTTCTTC.

This sequence joins TRBV9 and TRBJ1-5; 10 bases fit TRBD1. The germline V gene encodes CDR1 SGDLS and CDR2 YYNGEE. Losses at the gene ends were 3 bases for V and 3 bases for J; bases not matched to a gene: 0. CDR3 length: 14 amino acids. CDR3 nucleotides: TGTGCCAGCAGCGGACAGGGGGCCAATCAGCCCCAGCATTTT. Amino acid sequence: CASSGQGANQPQHF. The whole variable domain, remainder taken from reference TRBV9 and TRBJ1-5, is DSGVTQTPKHLITATGQRVTLRCSPRSGDLSVYWYQQSLDQGLQFLIQYYNGEERAKGNILERFSAQQFPDLHSELNLSSLELGDSALYFCASSGQGANQPQHFGDGTRLSIL.

This chain uses TRBV30 with TRBJ1-1; D is ambiguous. V gave up 5 bases and J gave up 7 bases, with 14 bases separating them. Germline V gene data show CDR1 as GTSNPN and CDR2 as SVGIG (reference sequence). The CDR3 loop spans 12 amino acids. DNA for the CDR3: TGTGCCTGGGAGGCCGGCAGCGTTGAAGCTTTCTTT. It yields the protein CAWEAGSVEAFF.

The CDR3 is CASSHGVVHEQYF. The CDR3 bases are TGTGCCAGCAGCCACGGGGTGGTCCACGAGCAGTACTTC. This sequence joins TRBV7-9 and TRBJ2-7, with a tentative D call TRBD2 (5 bases). The germline gives CDR1 SEHNR, CDR2 FQNEAQ (reference sequence). The V and J ends lost 5 bases and 5 bases respectively, with 13 bases between them. CDR3 size: 13 residues.

The V call is TRBV10-2, the J call TRBJ2-3, with D possibly matching TRBD1 (5 bases). Trimming removed 2 bases at V and 0 bases at J, with 9 bases between. This CDR3 is built from 15 residues. CDR1 and CDR2 from the germline V gene are WSHSY and SAAADI. CDR3 amino acids: CASSEGARSTDTQYF. DNA of the CDR3: TGCGCCAGCAGTGAGGGGGCCCGTAGCACAGATACGCAGTATTTT.

The J gene is TRBJ2-7, the V gene TRBV6-2 or TRBV6-3; TRBD2 matches 11 bases. The germline V gene encodes CDR1 MNHEY and CDR2 SVGEGT. J gave up 4 bases and V 0 bases, and 5 bases lay outside the gene matches. This CDR3 comprises 16 residues. The CDR3 DNA reads TGTGCCAGCAGTTACTCGAAACTAGCGGGGGCTTACGAGCAGTACTTC. Translation: CASSYSKLAGAYEQYF.